The T cell receptor beta chain under discussion was sequenced for a study of cytomegalovirus exposure and HLA in healthy donors. Whole-study results and caveats: Most CMV-associated TCR beta chains were later found to appear HLA-restricted.

These donors counted as nominally healthy when sampled, but unrecorded immune exposures were likely. This clone ranks as medium-sized (0.01 to 0.1%). Its antigen is not identified. Both 60 Vbeta primers and 13 Jbeta primers went into the PCR. This table comes from immunoSEQ multiplex PCR, and its TCRdb copy is limited to in-frame clones, with some not included. The data hold about 95,000 clones, with just under 80% observed a single time. Sequencing input: PBMCs. The TCR comes from a woman aged 40 to 55 in good health and CMV-seropositive.

The CDR3 DNA reads TGTGCCAGGGAGACTAGCGGGACACCAACCTCTAACAATGAGCAGTTCTTC. Residues: CARETSGTPTSNNEQFF. The genes are TRBV2 and TRBJ2-1; TRBD2 matches at 11 bases. CDR1 SNHLY and CDR2 FYNNEI come from the germline V gene. There are 17 residues in the CDR3. V shed 9 bases and J 5 bases; nucleotides not matched to a gene: 15.